These T cell receptor beta chains were read from a single sample in a study of cytomegalovirus exposure and HLA in healthy donors. TCRdb's copy holds only in-frame clones and misses some; the assay was immunoSEQ multiplex PCR. The sample holds about 200,000 clones. The sequenced material came from PBMCs. These receptors were taken from a man aged 30 to 39 in good health and CMV-seronegative. Both conserved end residues are part of each CDR3. A D gene is named only where the DNA matches it firmly.

TRBV11-2	TRBJ2-1	NA	TGTGCCAGCAGCTTAGGAGGTTTAGCCTACAATGAGCAGTTCTTC	CASSLGGLAYNEQFF
TRBV6-6	TRBJ1-4	TRBD1	TGTGCCAGCAGTGCCCGGGACAGCGAAAAACTGTTTTTT	CASSARDSEKLFF
TRBV9	TRBJ2-2	NA	TGTGCCAGCAGTCACGGGACTGCGAACACCGGGGAGCTGTTTTTT	CASSHGTANTGELFF
TRBV5-6	TRBJ2-1	NA	TGTGCCAGCAGCTTGTTTAGCCCGGTGAGAGAGCAGTTCTTC	CASSLFSPVREQFF
TRBV5-6	TRBJ1-1	TRBD1	TGTGCCAGCAGCGGGACATCGGCAGGGGGCTTAAACACTGAAGCTTTCTTT	CASSGTSAGGLNTEAFF
TRBV7-9	TRBJ2-3	NA	TGTGCCAGCAGCTCCCGCGAAGAGGCAGGGAACACAGATACGCAGTATTTT	CASSSREEAGNTDTQYF
TRBV19	TRBJ1-1	NA	TGTGCCAGTAGCCTACAAGGGAGCGTGGAAGCTTTCTTT	CASSLQGSVEAFF
TRBV5-5	TRBJ2-7	NA	TGTGCCAGCAGCTTGGAGGCAGGGACCTACGAGCAGTACTTC	CASSLEAGTYEQYF
TRBV30	TRBJ2-3	TRBD2	TGTGCCTGGAGTGAGAGGACGGGAGGGCCCGGAACAGATACGCAGTATTTT	CAWSERTGGPGTDTQYF
TRBV7-9	TRBJ1-2	TRBD1	TGTGCCAGCAGCCACCGACAGGGACCAGGCTATGGCTACACCTTC	CASSHRQGPGYGYTF
TRBV5-1	TRBJ2-7	TRBD2	TGCGCCAGCAGCTTGAACCCTCCGGGACTAGCGGTTTACGAGCAGTACTTC	CASSLNPPGLAVYEQYF
TRBV28	TRBJ1-5	TRBD1	TGTGCCAGCAGTTTCTTTCAGGGGGATCAGCCCCAGCATTTT	CASSFFQGDQPQHF
TRBV2	TRBJ1-2	NA	TGTGCCAGCAGTGATCGTTCTCATGGCTACACCTTC	CASSDRSHGYTF
TRBV5-6	TRBJ2-3	TRBD1	TGTGCCAGCAGCTCGACAGGGACCACAGATACGCAGTATTTT	CASSSTGTTDTQYF
TRBV10-3	TRBJ2-1	NA	TGTGCCATCAGTGAGTCCGGACAGAGGGGATCTGAGCAGTTCTTC	CAISESGQRGSEQFF
TRBV29-1	TRBJ2-7	NA	TGCAGCGCCGTAACCGAGTCCTACGAGCAGTACTTC	CSAVTESYEQYF
TRBV6-4	TRBJ2-3	TRBD2	TGTGCCAGCAGGGGACTAGCGGGGGGAGATACGCAGTATTTT	CASRGLAGGDTQYF
TRBV27	TRBJ1-3	TRBD1	TGTGCCAGCAGCTCCGGGACAGGGATAGACACCATATATTTT	CASSSGTGIDTIYF
TRBV4-2	TRBJ1-4	NA	TGTGCCAGCAGCCAAGAATCAAGGCAGGGTGATGAAAAACTGTTTTTT	CASSQESRQGDEKLFF
TRBV6-6	TRBJ1-2	NA	TGTGCCAGCAGTTTAGTAGGGGGAAACTATGGCTACACCTTC	CASSLVGGNYGYTF
TRBV11-3	TRBJ1-2	NA	TGTGCCAGCAGCCCGACAGGAAGCAACTATGGCTACACCTTC	CASSPTGSNYGYTF
TRBV6-6	TRBJ2-2	TRBD2	TGTGCCAGCACTCCACTAGCGGGGCCCGGCACCGGGGAGCTGTTTTTT	CASTPLAGPGTGELFF
TRBV25-1	TRBJ2-1	TRBD2	TGTGCCAGCAGGGGGGGGTTGCTCTCATACAATGAGCAGTTCTTC	CASRGGLLSYNEQFF
TRBV11-3	TRBJ1-3	NA	TGTGCCAGCAGCGTCGGCTCTGGAAACACCATATATTTT	CASSVGSGNTIYF
TRBV19	TRBJ1-3	TRBD1	TGTGCCAGTAGTATAGGCGACAGGGGGCGAAGTGGAAACACCATATATTTT	CASSIGDRGRSGNTIYF
TRBV6-6	TRBJ2-7	TRBD1	TGTGCCAGCAGTTACGGGGCAGGGGGCACCTACGAGCAGTACTTC	CASSYGAGGTYEQYF
TRBV7-2	TRBJ2-7	TRBD2	TGTGCCAGCAGCACTAGCGGTCCTGCCTACGAGCAGTACTTC	CASSTSGPAYEQYF
TRBV28	TRBJ2-7	TRBD1	TGTGCCAGCAGCCCGGGACAGACCTACGAGCAGTACTTC	CASSPGQTYEQYF
TRBV28	TRBJ1-2	TRBD1	TGTGCCAGCAGTTCCCGAACAGGGGTCGGAGGCTACACCTTC	CASSSRTGVGGYTF